This is a list of T cell receptor beta chains from one sample in a study of cytomegalovirus exposure and HLA in healthy donors. Libraries were prepared by immunoSEQ multiplex PCR; TCRdb keeps only in-frame clonotypes and omits some of them. Of about 110,000 clones detected, over 75% appear once; the ten largest clones hold 3.5% to 4%. Sequenced material: PBMCs. These receptors were collected from a man in his 60s in good health and CMV-seronegative. CDR3s include the opening cysteine and the closing phenylalanine or tryptophan. D genes are given only for firm matches. A row's size may be missing; if present it is once, few, many or a size class.

CDR3nt: TGTGCCAGTAGTTCCTGGACAGGGTTTGGCTACACCTTC
CDR3aa: CASSSWTGFGYTF
d_gene: TRBD1
abundance: .
j_gene: TRBJ1-2
v_gene: TRBV19

CDR3nt: TGCGCCAGCAGCCCGAAGGGGGGAGCGGGGGGGAGTCTGGGCACAGATACGCAGTATTTT
CDR3aa: CASSPKGGAGGSLGTDTQYF
d_gene: TRBD2
abundance: .
j_gene: TRBJ2-3
v_gene: TRBV4-1

CDR3nt: TGCAGCAGTCTTTCGGCGGCGAACACTGAAGCTTTCTTT
CDR3aa: CSSLSAANTEAFF
d_gene: .
abundance: few
j_gene: TRBJ1-1
v_gene: TRBV29-1

CDR3nt: TGTGCCAGCAGCCAGGGGGCCATAACCTACGAGCAGTACTTC
CDR3aa: CASSQGAITYEQYF
d_gene: TRBD1
abundance: few
j_gene: TRBJ2-7
v_gene: TRBV7-2

CDR3nt: TGTGCCAGCAGTGAGATGGCTAGCGGGGAGACCCAGTACTTC
CDR3aa: CASSEMASGETQYF
d_gene: TRBD2
abundance: .
j_gene: TRBJ2-5
v_gene: TRBV6-1

CDR3nt: TGTGCCAGTAGTCTTACAGGGCCGAGGTATTATGGCTACACCTTC
CDR3aa: CASSLTGPRYYGYTF
d_gene: .
abundance: .
j_gene: TRBJ1-2
v_gene: TRBV19

CDR3nt: TGTGCCAGCAGTGGACTGAATGGCTACACCTTC
CDR3aa: CASSGLNGYTF
d_gene: .
abundance: .
j_gene: TRBJ1-2
v_gene: TRBV2

CDR3nt: TGTGCCAGCAGCTTAGCGGGTGCACAGAACTATGGCTACACCTTC
CDR3aa: CASSLAGAQNYGYTF
d_gene: .
abundance: .
j_gene: TRBJ1-2
v_gene: TRBV7-9

CDR3nt: TGTGCCAGCAGCACCTTTACATCCCAAGAGACCCAGTACTTC
CDR3aa: CASSTFTSQETQYF
d_gene: .
abundance: .
j_gene: TRBJ2-5
v_gene: TRBV7-6

CDR3nt: TGTGCCAGCTCACCACCCGGGTCGGGGTCTAATGAAAAACTGTTTTTT
CDR3aa: CASSPPGSGSNEKLFF
d_gene: .
abundance: .
j_gene: TRBJ1-4
v_gene: TRBV18

CDR3nt: TGTGCCTGGAGCAAGGAAGGGGGAGTTAATGAAAAACTGTTTTTT
CDR3aa: CAWSKEGGVNEKLFF
d_gene: .
abundance: .
j_gene: TRBJ1-4
v_gene: TRBV30

CDR3nt: TGTGCCAGCAGCCCGGGACAGGGGGCGAGGCGGACTGAAGCTTTCTTT
CDR3aa: CASSPGQGARRTEAFF
d_gene: TRBD1
abundance: .
j_gene: TRBJ1-1
v_gene: TRBV7-8

CDR3nt: TGTGCCAGCAGTTATGAGGACAGAACTTTTAATGGCTACACCTTC
CDR3aa: CASSYEDRTFNGYTF
d_gene: .
abundance: .
j_gene: TRBJ1-2
v_gene: TRBV28